This is a list of T cell receptor beta chains from one sample in a study of CD8+CD57+ T cells in acquired aplastic anemia. TCRdb re-called the reads with MiXCR, one entry per CDR3 protein. Of a few hundred thousand distinct CDR3 sequences detected, approximately 57% appear once; the ten largest clones hold about 31%. Sequencing was carried out using sorted CD4+, CD8+, or CD8+CD57+ T cells (not recorded which) from PBMCs. The receptor source for this set is a human donor in good health. The CDR3 runs from the conserved cysteine through the conserved F or W. D genes are given only for firm matches. Some rows have no size entry. The others give once, few or many, or a class for an expanded clone.

clone_size j_call v_call d_call cdr3_aa cdr3_nt
NA TRBJ2-5 TRBV20-1 TRBD2 CSARVASGATWVQYF TGCAGTGCTAGGGTAGCTAGCGGGGCCACCTGGGTCCAGTACTTC
NA TRBJ2-5 TRBV29-1 NA CSVDQGWNEQYF TGCAGCGTCGACCAGGGATGGAATGAGCAGTACTTC
NA TRBJ2-7 TRBV11-2 NA CASSLRLATSYEQYF TGTGCCAGCAGCTTACGTCTAGCGACGAGCTACGAGCAGTACTTC
NA TRBJ1-3 TRBV20-1 NA CSTRDPPSGADGNTIYF TGCAGTACTAGAGATCCCCCTAGCGGGGCGGATGGAAACACCATATATTTT
many TRBJ2-3 TRBV10-1 NA CASSALPTDTQYF TGCGCCAGCTCAGCCCTACCCACAGATACGCAGTATTTT
NA TRBJ2-3 TRBV15 TRBD2 CATRGTSEDTQYF TGTGCCACACGAGGGACTAGCGAGGATACGCAGTATTTT
many TRBJ2-5 TRBV7-9 NA CASSSWDQETQYF TGTGCCAGCAGCTCGTGGGACCAAGAGACCCAGTACTTC
many TRBJ2-1 TRBV5-1 TRBD2 CASSLRASGTSYNEQFF TGCGCCAGCAGCCTCAGGGCTAGCGGGACGTCCTACAATGAGCAGTTCTTC
many TRBJ1-2 TRBV2 NA CASPPSGGVDGYTF TGTGCCAGCCCCCCCTCGGGGGGCGTCGATGGCTACACCTTC
once TRBJ2-1 TRBV7-2 NA CASSLVRGPVENEQFF TGTGCCAGCAGCTTAGTCCGCGGTCCCGTTGAAAATGAGCAGTTCTTC
NA TRBJ2-7 TRBV7-2 TRBD2 CASAETGTSPREYF TGTGCCAGCGCCGAAACCGGGACTAGTCCGAGGGAGTACTTC
NA TRBJ2-7 TRBV7-2 TRBD1 CASSLGQGGGQGNPEQYF TGTGCCAGCAGCTTAGGGCAGGGGGGGGGACAGGGTAATCCCGAGCAGTACTTC
NA TRBJ2-2 TRBV6-5 NA CASSYLTANTGELFF TGTGCCAGCAGTTACTTGACAGCGAACACCGGGGAGCTGTTTTTT
few TRBJ1-1 TRBV20-1 NA CSAVQRPAFF TGCAGTGCTGTGCAGCGGCCGGCTTTCTTT
many TRBJ2-7 TRBV30 TRBD1 CAWSDRGAMSYEQYF TGTGCCTGGAGCGACAGGGGGGCGATGTCCTACGAGCAGTACTTC
NA TRBJ2-7 TRBV15 TRBD2 CATLALAGSTCEQYF TGTGCCACCTTGGCACTAGCGGGATCAACCTGCGAGCAGTACTTC